Listed here is a single TCR beta chain. The target antigen is unknown. V gave up 7 bases and J gave up 0 bases, with 12 bases separating them. Germline V gives CDR1 SNHLY, CDR2 FYNNEI. The CDR3 totals 14 residues. The record originates from a study of T cell repertoires in cytomegalovirus infection. Across the whole study: CMV infection and matching HLA type were both indicated by public TCR beta signatures.

TCRdb processed the reads anew with MiXCR; each CDR3 protein has one entry. The sample records approximately 70,000 distinct CDR3 sequences, around 21% being singletons. Study-level results: Of the TCR beta families, the public ones yielded a cumulative frequency that identified carriers of CMV plus the relevant HLA. Within the response measured ex vivo, HLA-C-restricted CMV-specific TCR beta clonotypes were dominant.

The sequence derives from a human donor in good health (CMV status not recorded). Some clones in this sample may be carry-over from other donors' samples. Sequences were obtained from PBMCs, sequenced either directly or after in vitro stimulation (not recorded which). V usage is TRBV2 and J usage is TRBJ1-1; D remains ambiguous. Here the CDR3 reads CASTPGSLNTEAFF. The CDR3 bases are TGTGCCAGCACCCCGGGTTCTTTGAACACTGAAGCTTTCTTT.